The 23 T cell receptor beta chains below come from one sample, sequenced in a study of T cells in Graves' hyperthyroidism and ophthalmopathy (dated by TCRdb to between 2017 and 2020). The protocol used for the library was multiplex PCR. Sequencing took place on an Illumina HiSeq 2000. The TCR beta CDR3 regions were amplified from the RNA transcripts. A first-round RT-PCR of the TCR CDR3 used the HTBI primer set with the Qiagen OneStep RT-PCR kit. TCRdb applied fastp at Q25 and MiXCR to the public reads, then kept only in-frame beta chains. Rows are combined by CDR3 protein, so each entry shows the most common genes and DNA. The sample table records hundreds of thousands of distinct CDR3 sequences; about 14% of these occur just once. 9.5% to 15% of the sample rests with the top ten. The sample consisted of blood. Receptors were obtained from a woman aged 45-65 years with Graves' ophthalmopathy.

This clonotype was observed at least ten times. The CDR3 loop is CASREGLAGYNEQFF. The CDR3, as DNA: TGTGCCAGCAGGGAAGGACTAGCGGGATACAATGAGCAGTTCTTC. The chain joins TRBV28 to TRBJ2-1; TRBD2 matches 12 bases. After removal of 6 bases from V and 4 bases from J, the junction contained 4 bases not matched to a gene. CDR1 and CDR2 from the germline V gene are MDHEN and SYDVKM. The CDR3 is 15 residues long.

This clonotype showed up many times. The rearrangement joins TRBV15 to TRBJ2-1; 8 bases line up with TRBD2. V was clipped by 4 bases and J by 5 bases; unmatched bases: 19. Germline CDR1 reads LNHNV; CDR2 reads YYDKDF (reference sequence). The CDR3 sequence is 19 residues long. The CDR3 protein is CATSTGFQGFAGGDNEQFF. CDR3 sequence (DNA): TGTGCCACCAGCACGGGCTTCCAGGGGTTCGCGGGAGGAGACAATGAGCAGTTCTTC.

The chain joins TRBV19 to TRBJ1-3; 7 bases map to TRBD1. Germline lookup yields CDR1 LNHDA and CDR2 SQIVND (reference sequence). Losses at the gene ends were 1 base for V and 6 bases for J; bases not matched to a gene: 6. The CDR3 has 15 amino acids. CDR3 in amino acids: CASSIVEQGTNTIYF. The CDR3 DNA reads TGTGCCAGTAGTATAGTGGAACAGGGGACAAACACCATATATTTT.

V and J are TRBV14 and TRBJ2-2; 9 nucleotides agree with TRBD2. Unmatched junction bases numbered 8, after V lost 5 bases and J lost 4 bases. This CDR3 has 16 amino acids. Per the germline V gene, CDR1 is SGHDN and CDR2 is FVKESK. CDR3: CASSSSGRPPTGELFF. CDR3 coding DNA: TGTGCCAGCAGCTCGAGCGGGAGGCCCCCCACCGGGGAGCTGTTTTTT.

Many counts were recorded for this clonotype. The rearrangement uses TRBV5-1 and TRBJ2-1, with 8 bases aligning to TRBD1. Trimming removed 2 bases from V and 7 bases from J; junction bases left unmatched: 14. Germline values: CDR1 SGHRS, CDR2 YFSETQ. The CDR3 has 17 amino acids. The CDR3 DNA reads as TGCGCCAGCAGCTTTGGTTCCAGGGGGCGTTTCGCGAATGAGCAGTTCTTC. Its translation: CASSFGSRGRFANEQFF.

In its sample, this clonotype was seen many times. The V call is TRBV6-1, the J call TRBJ2-7; D not certain. Trimming cost V 5 bases and J 2 bases, with 16 bases left between them. Germline CDR1 is MNHNS and CDR2 is SASEGT. The CDR3 spans 15 residues. The CDR3 DNA reads as TGTGCCAGCAGTCTCTTACCCTCCCGCCCCTACGAGCAGTACTTC. Translating it yields CASSLLPSRPYEQYF.

This clonotype came up many times. The chain recombines TRBV30 with TRBJ2-2; either TRBD1 or TRBD2 may supply D (5 bases each). There are 16 residues in the CDR3. Germline-derived CDR1 and CDR2 are GTSNPN and SVGIG (reference sequence). Trimming pared 2 bases from V and 4 bases from J, leaving 17 bases between. DNA of the CDR3: TGTGCCTGGAGTCCTCGGGGCAGGTCGAGCACCGGGGAGCTGTTTTTT. Translating gives CAWSPRGRSSTGELFF.

Note on this clonotype: Germline is not matched at one junction end, which may reflect a read error. The chain combines TRBV27 with TRBJ2-1, with TRBD2 matching 7 bases. The CDR3 is 15 residues long. Germline V gives CDR1 MNHEY, CDR2 SMNVEV (reference sequence). CDR3 coding DNA: TGTGCCAGCAGTCTAGAGCGGGGACCCTACAATGAACAGTTCTTC. Protein: CASSLERGPYNEQFF.

This clonotype showed up just a few times. V usage is TRBV12-3 or TRBV12-4 and J usage is TRBJ1-1; D is unclear. V was pared by 7 bases and J by 4 bases, with 16 bases between. CDR3 length equals 14 residues. This chain's CDR3 is CASNFKGIVTEAFF. The CDR3 region has the DNA TGTGCCAGCAATTTTAAAGGGATCGTCACTGAAGCTTTCTTT.

This clonotype was seen at least ten times. This rearrangement joins TRBV18 to TRBJ1-3; TRBD1 aligns across 7 bases. Germline V lookup: CDR1 KGHSH, CDR2 LQKENI. With 6 bases clipped from V and 1 base from J, the junction kept 9 bases outside the gene matches. The CDR3 extends over 16 amino acids. The CDR3 reads CASSDGQVSSGNTIYF. The CDR3 bases are TGTGCCAGCTCTGACGGACAGGTATCGTCTGGAAACACCATATATTTT.

This clonotype was counted many times. The chain combines TRBV20-1 with TRBJ2-7; D could derive from TRBD1 or TRBD2 (5 bases each). The CDR3 sequence is 13 residues long. Germline CDR1 and CDR2: DFQATT and SNEGSKA (reference sequence). The V end was cut by 6 bases, the J end by 2 bases, with 14 bases between. Here the CDR3 DNA reads TGCAGTGCAAAAGACCCGGGACCCTACGAGCAGTACTTC. This codes for CSAKDPGPYEQYF.

There are many counts of this clonotype. The chain recombines TRBV20-1 with TRBJ1-2; 7 nucleotides align to TRBD1. The CDR3 runs to 16 residues. From germline, CDR1 is DFQATT and CDR2 SNEGSKA (reference sequence). The V and J ends lost 5 bases and 5 bases, in that order; junction bases with no gene match: 17. CDR3 in amino acids: CSAPKRDDIRGYGYTF. The CDR3, as DNA: TGCAGTGCTCCTAAACGAGACGACATCAGGGGGTATGGCTACACCTTC.

This clonotype was seen repeatedly, ten times or more. The chain joins TRBV10-3 to TRBJ1-4; 7 bases agree with TRBD1. The germline gives CDR1 ENHRY, CDR2 SYGVKD. The CDR3 covers 14 residues. Trimming at V came to 6 bases and at J to 3 bases, leaving 4 bases not matched to a gene. The CDR3 spells CAISPGTANEKLFF. CDR3 bases: TGTGCCATCAGCCCCGGGACAGCTAATGAAAAACTGTTTTTT.

As to this clonotype: This may be a read error, as it is one base from a much larger clone. V is TRBV2 and J is TRBJ1-5; 7 bases fit TRBD1. Germline loops: CDR1 SNHLY, CDR2 FYNNEI. The CDR3 length is 15 residues. The V and J ends lost 2 bases and 1 base, in that order; junction bases with no gene match: 2. The CDR3, as DNA: TGTGCCAGCAGTGAATTACAGGGGAGCAATCAGCCCCAGCATTTT. It yields the protein CASSELQGSNQPQHF.

In its sample, this clonotype was seen many times. V is TRBV3-1 and J is TRBJ2-7, with TRBD1 identical over 9 bases. The V gene end was trimmed by 5 bases and the J gene end by 4 bases; junction bases not matched to a gene: 6. The CDR3 is 14 amino acids. Germline assignment: CDR1 LGHDT and CDR2 YNNKEL (reference sequence). This CDR3 reads CASSTRQGGYEQYF. The DNA for the CDR3 is TGTGCCAGCAGCACCCGACAGGGGGGTTACGAGCAGTACTTC.

This clonotype was observed once. This sequence may be a read error, since a much larger clone differs from it by one base. The chain couples TRBV20-1 to TRBJ2-5; D perhaps matches TRBD1 (6 bases). Germline lookup yields CDR1 DFQATT and CDR2 SNEGSKA (reference sequence). The germline V and J ends were trimmed by 4 bases and 1 base, with 16 bases remaining between them. The CDR3 is 15 residues long. The CDR3 bases are TGCAGTGCTACTCTGGGGACAAGGTCCCAAGAGACCCAGTACTTC. As protein: CSATLGTRSQETQYF.

There are many counts of this clonotype. The chain joins TRBV7-8 to TRBJ2-3; 8 nucleotides align to TRBD1. The CDR3 totals 15 residues. Looked up from germline, CDR1 is SGHVS and CDR2 is FQNEAQ. V lost 5 bases to trimming and J lost 5 bases; unmatched junction nucleotides: 9. The CDR3 sequence is CASSRDRSRGDTQYF. DNA for the CDR3: TGTGCCAGCAGCCGGGACAGGTCACGAGGAGATACGCAGTATTTT.

This clonotype was seen many times. The V and J genes are TRBV6-5 and TRBJ2-3, with a possible D match to TRBD2 (5 bases). CDR3 length: 15 residues. V was clipped by 2 bases and J by 3 bases, with 12 bases between them. Per the germline V gene, CDR1 is MNHEY and CDR2 is SVGAGI. As DNA, the CDR3 is TGTGCCAGCAGTTACCCACCGGGGTCAACAGATACGCAGTATTTT. It encodes CASSYPPGSTDTQYF.

The chain has TRBV24-1 and TRBJ2-1; no clear D gene. Germline V gene data show CDR1 as KGHDR and CDR2 as SFDVKD. Between the trimmed V and J ends, which lost 0 bases and 8 bases, there was a span of 1 base. The CDR3 runs to 11 residues. CDR3 loop: CATSDLYEQFF. CDR3 nucleotide sequence: TGTGCCACCAGTGATTTGTATGAGCAGTTCTTC.

The chain joins TRBV28 to TRBJ2-1; TRBD2 matches at 14 bases. Germline V gene data show CDR1 as MDHEN and CDR2 as SYDVKM. CDR3 length: 19 amino acids. Trimming removed 4 bases from V and 7 bases from J; junction bases left unmatched: 15. The CDR3 DNA reads as TGTGCCAGCAGTTCCGGGACTAGCGGGAGTCGGATGTCAGGGAATGAGCAGTTCTTC. Amino acid sequence: CASSSGTSGSRMSGNEQFF.

Points on this clonotype: This sequence may be a read error, since a much larger clone differs from it by one base. No conserved phenylalanine or tryptophan is present at the end of the CDR3, so a read error is the likely explanation. The chain uses TRBV9 and TRBJ2-5; 7 positions agree with TRBD1. Germline V lookup: CDR1 SGDLS, CDR2 YYNGEE. The CDR3 contains 15 residues. V was clipped by 4 bases and J by 5 bases; unmatched bases: 11. CDR3 nucleotides: TGTGCCAGCAGCATCCCCGGGACAGCGGTGGAGACCCAGTACTCC. Protein product: CASSIPGTAVETQYS.

In regard to this clonotype: This sequence may be a read error, since a much larger clone differs from it by one base. V and J are TRBV18 and TRBJ2-1; 7 nucleotides agree with TRBD1. The length of the CDR3 is 13 residues. The germline CDR1 and CDR2 sequences are KGHSH and LQKENI. J gave up 6 bases and V 5 bases, and 4 bases lay outside the gene matches. The CDR3 loop reads CASSSGQRNEQFF. As DNA, the CDR3 is TGTGCCAGCTCATCGGGACAGCGCAATGAGCAGTTCTTC.

This clonotype was detected a few times. The rearrangement joins TRBV10-3 to TRBJ2-2; 8 bases align to TRBD2. Germline V gene data show CDR1 as ENHRY and CDR2 as SYGVKD. The V gene end was trimmed by 2 bases and the J gene end by 2 bases; junction bases not matched to a gene: 7. This CDR3 is 17 amino acids long. The CDR3 nucleotides are TGTGCCATCAGTGAGGGCCTAGCGGGTACAAACACCGGGGAGCTGTTTTTT. Encoded protein: CAISEGLAGTNTGELFF.